This TCR beta chain derives from a study of PD-1 blockade in classical Hodgkin lymphoma. Findings and limits, study-wide: Complete responders' baseline diversity resembled that of newly diagnosed patients.

Remarks on this clone: Antigen: not known.

The CDR3 is 13 residues long. V was clipped by 5 bases and J by 4 bases, with 9 bases between them. CDR1 MNHEY and CDR2 SVGAGI come from the germline V gene. Time point noted: cycle 4 day 1 (C4D1), after 5 to 7 weeks of nivolumab. Every one of the patients relapsed after autologous stem cell transplantation (brentuximab vedotin exposure was variable). Under best response, outcomes were complete response, partial response or progressive disease. The method was immunoSEQ multiplex PCR; TCRdb's version includes in-frame clones alone and lacks a portion of them. The table lists 57,000 or so clones, 87% of them singletons.

The TCR was taken from a human donor with classical Hodgkin lymphoma. Sequencing was performed on peripheral blood mononuclear cells (PBMCs), taken before the fourth cycle of nivolumab. The J gene is TRBJ1-3, the V gene TRBV6-5; D is unresolved. CDR3 nucleotide sequence: TGTGCCAGCAGTCCGGGCCTCGGAAACACCATATATTTT. Translating gives CASSPGLGNTIYF.